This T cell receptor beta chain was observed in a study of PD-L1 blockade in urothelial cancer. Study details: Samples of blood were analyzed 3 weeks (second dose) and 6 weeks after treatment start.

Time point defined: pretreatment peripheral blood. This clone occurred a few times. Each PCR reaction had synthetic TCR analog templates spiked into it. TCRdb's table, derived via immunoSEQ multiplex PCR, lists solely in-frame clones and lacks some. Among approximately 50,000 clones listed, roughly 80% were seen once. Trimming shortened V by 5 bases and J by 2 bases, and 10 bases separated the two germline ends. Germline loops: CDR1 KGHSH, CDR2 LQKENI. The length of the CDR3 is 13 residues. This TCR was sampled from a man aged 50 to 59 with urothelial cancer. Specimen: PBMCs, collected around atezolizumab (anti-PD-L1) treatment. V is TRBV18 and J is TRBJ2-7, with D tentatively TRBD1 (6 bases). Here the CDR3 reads CASSMGTPYEQYF. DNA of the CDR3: TGTGCCAGCTCAATGGGGACACCCTACGAGCAGTACTTC.